This T cell receptor (beta chain) comes out of a study of T cells in Graves' hyperthyroidism and ophthalmopathy. The study, taken as a whole, reports: The majority of expanded thyroid clonotypes above 0.001 also appeared in blood.

The germline V gene encodes CDR1 SEHNR and CDR2 FQNEAQ (reference sequence). The CDR3 is made up of 15 amino acids. V was shortened by 3 bases and J by 0 bases, with 6 bases between the two germline ends. As for this clonotype: The antigen remains unidentified. This may be a read error: a much more frequent sequence differs by one nucleotide. As the CDR3 is not closed by the conserved phenylalanine or tryptophan, this likely results from a read error.

TCR beta CDR3 region amplification was performed from RNA transcripts. The TCR CDR3 was amplified in a first-round RT-PCR using the HTBI primer set. TCRdb reprocessed the multiplex PCR reads via MiXCR and lists one record per CDR3 protein. The data show 530,000 or so distinct CDR3 sequences, around 45% seen once. The sequence derives from a woman aged 18-35 years with Graves' hyperthyroidism. The J gene is TRBJ1-6, the V gene TRBV7-9; D gene ambiguous. Sequencing used peripheral blood or thyroid tissue (not recorded which). The CDR3 sequence: CASSLESSYNSPLHL. DNA for the CDR3: TGTGCCAGCAGCTTGGAGAGCTCCTATAATTCACCCCTCCACCTT.